Listed below are T cell receptor beta chains from one sample, sequenced in a study of blood T cell repertoires in COVID-19. Sequencing was performed with immunoSEQ multiplex PCR; in TCRdb, only in-frame clones are kept and a portion is missing. The profile shows 120,000 or so clones, less than 90% of them singletons. Sequencing was carried out using peripheral blood. The receptors here all came from a woman of 80 years or more with acute or convalescent COVID-19. CDR3s include the opening cysteine and the closing phenylalanine or tryptophan. Fields, in order: clone size, D gene, J gene, V gene, CDR3 DNA, CDR3 protein. The D gene is left open where the match is weak. Rows give clone size only sometimes, using once, few, many, or a class for an expanded clone.

NA NA TRBJ1-2 TRBV7-2 TGTGCCAGCAGCTTAGCGGCTAGGTATGGCTACACCTTC CASSLAARYGYTF
NA NA TRBJ2-5 TRBV6-5 TGTGCCAGCAGTTACTCTTACAGGGCCCAAGAGACCCAGTACTTC CASSYSYRAQETQYF
NA NA TRBJ2-2 TRBV5-5 TGTGCCAGCAGCTTTCGGCAGGGGAGCGGGGAGCTGTTTTTT CASSFRQGSGELFF
NA TRBD1 TRBJ2-1 TRBV5-1 TGCGCCAGCAGCTCGGACAGGGCGGTGAATGAGCAGTTCTTC CASSSDRAVNEQFF
NA TRBD1 TRBJ1-2 TRBV28 TGTGCCAGCATTTCCGACAGGGATGGTGGCTACACCTTC CASISDRDGGYTF
NA NA TRBJ1-2 TRBV29-1 TGCAGCGCACAACCGGGGGGGGGTAACTATGGCTACACCTTC CSAQPGGGNYGYTF
few TRBD2 TRBJ2-2 TRBV6-2/TRBV6-3 TGTGCCAGCAGTTACTCGAAAGGCGGGGGTTCCACCGGGGAGCTGTTTTTT CASSYSKGGGSTGELFF
NA NA TRBJ2-3 TRBV28 TGTGCCAGCAGTTCCGGACTCACAGATACGCAGTATTTT CASSSGLTDTQYF
few NA TRBJ2-3 TRBV15 TGTGCCACCAGCAATGAGGAGCGGCCCAGCACAGATACGCAGTATTTT CATSNEERPSTDTQYF
NA NA TRBJ1-1 TRBV7-3 TGTGCCAGCAGTCTAAAAGGGGATATGAACACTGAAGCTTTCTTT CASSLKGDMNTEAFF